The sequence of this T cell receptor (beta chain) was determined in a study of molecular identifiers for immune sequencing clone quantification. In the sort, naive CD8 T cells were defined as CD8+CD4-CCR7+CD45RA+. TCRdb fed the PCR reads into MiXCR, producing one record per CDR3 protein. The data show hundreds of thousands of distinct CDR3 sequences, 25% seen once. The length of the CDR3 is 15 residues. The germline gives CDR1 DFQATT, CDR2 SNEGSKA (reference sequence). The V and J ends lost 6 bases and 0 bases, in that order; junction bases with no gene match: 7. Study conclusions and caveats: Clone sizes that are highly expanded could be underestimated when identical TCR molecules share a barcode. Spiked Jurkat TCR RNA equivalent to one cell was reportedly detectable in some 960,000 naive cells.

This clonotype was counted a few times. Its antigen is currently unknown. Sequencing input: naive CD8+ T cells from blood, with Jurkat cell RNA spiked in. Indicated subset: FACS-sorted CD8+CD4-CCR7+CD45RA+ naive T cells. The chain joins TRBV20-1 to TRBJ2-2, with 7 bases matching TRBD1. The sequence derives from a human donor in good health. Some libraries in this study had Jurkat cell RNA spiked in. Here the CDR3 reads CSAQGEFANTGELFF. The CDR3, as DNA: TGCAGTGCGCAGGGGGAGTTCGCGAACACCGGGGAGCTGTTTTTT.